Listed below are T cell receptor beta chains from one sample, sequenced in a study of regulatory T cells in long-lasting Graves disease. A single record per CDR3 protein comes from TCRdb applying MiXCR to the multiplex PCR reads. The sample has about 440,000 distinct CDR3 sequences, more than 13% seen once. The same specimen was also included in a second study, on T cells in Graves' hyperthyroidism and ophthalmopathy.

This specimen was peripheral blood mononuclear cells (PBMCs), taken at new diagnosis, from a patient treated with antithyroid drugs. The receptors originated from a young woman with Graves disease. Each CDR3 is given with its conserved first and last residue. The order of the fields is J gene, clone size, D gene, V gene, CDR3 protein, CDR3 DNA. D genes are given only for firm matches. Clone size is stated in some rows and not others, as once, few, many or a class when expanded.

j_gene: TRBJ2-3
abundance: many
d_gene: TRBD2
v_gene: TRBV10-3
CDR3aa: CAITSGSTDTQYF
CDR3nt: TGTGCCATCACTAGCGGGAGCACAGATACGCAGTATTTT

j_gene: TRBJ2-7
abundance: NA
d_gene: NA
v_gene: TRBV10-3
CDR3aa: CAISEVGASHYEQYF
CDR3nt: TGTGCCATCAGTGAAGTGGGAGCTTCTCACTACGAGCAGTACTTC

j_gene: TRBJ1-1
abundance: many
d_gene: NA
v_gene: TRBV11-2
CDR3aa: CASSLGRKNTEAFF
CDR3nt: TGTGCCAGCAGCTTAGGACGGAAGAACACTGAAGCTTTCTTT

j_gene: TRBJ1-2
abundance: few
d_gene: NA
v_gene: TRBV6-2/TRBV6-3
CDR3aa: CASSYSSGGNYGYTF
CDR3nt: TGTGCCAGCAGTTACTCGAGCGGGGGGAACTATGGCTACACCTTC

j_gene: TRBJ2-1
abundance: many
d_gene: NA
v_gene: TRBV3-1
CDR3aa: CASSHLSPGRGEQFF
CDR3nt: TGTGCCAGCAGCCATCTCAGTCCGGGGAGAGGTGAGCAGTTCTTC

j_gene: TRBJ2-1
abundance: few
d_gene: NA
v_gene: TRBV3-1
CDR3aa: CASSQATGQRLHDNEQFF
CDR3nt: TGTGCCAGCAGCCAAGCCACGGGCCAGCGCCTGCACGACAATGAGCAGTTCTTC

j_gene: TRBJ1-2
abundance: many
d_gene: NA
v_gene: TRBV20-1
CDR3aa: CSARDLSLANYGYTF
CDR3nt: TGCAGTGCTAGAGATCTCTCCCTCGCTAACTATGGCTACACCTTC

j_gene: TRBJ1-5
abundance: few
d_gene: NA
v_gene: TRBV19
CDR3aa: CASRATGPNQPQHF
CDR3nt: TGTGCCAGCAGGGCGACAGGTCCCAATCAGCCCCAGCATTTT

j_gene: TRBJ2-3
abundance: many
d_gene: NA
v_gene: TRBV7-9
CDR3aa: CATFVGQEADTQYF
CDR3nt: TGTGCCACCTTCGTTGGCCAGGAGGCAGATACGCAGTATTTT

j_gene: TRBJ2-7
abundance: many
d_gene: NA
v_gene: TRBV4-1
CDR3aa: CASSQVSGSNLYEQYF
CDR3nt: TGTGCCAGCAGCCAAGTTTCGGGGTCCAACCTCTACGAGCAGTACTTC

j_gene: TRBJ2-5
abundance: few
d_gene: TRBD2
v_gene: TRBV9
CDR3aa: CASSYASGLAGGETQYF
CDR3nt: TGTGCCAGCAGTTACGCCTCGGGACTAGCGGGAGGAGAGACCCAGTACTTC

j_gene: TRBJ2-7
abundance: many
d_gene: NA
v_gene: TRBV20-1
CDR3aa: CSANVNYEQYF
CDR3nt: TGCAGTGCAAACGTCAATTACGAGCAGTACTTC

j_gene: TRBJ2-1
abundance: many
d_gene: TRBD2
v_gene: TRBV4-1
CDR3aa: CASSQGLAVLGEQFF
CDR3nt: TGCGCCAGCAGCCAAGGACTAGCGGTCTTGGGTGAGCAGTTCTTC

j_gene: TRBJ2-2
abundance: many
d_gene: NA
v_gene: TRBV28
CDR3aa: CASSLCRAPRGELFF
CDR3nt: TGTGCCAGCAGTTTATGTAGGGCTCCTAGAGGGGAGCTGTTTTTT

j_gene: TRBJ1-4
abundance: few
d_gene: TRBD1
v_gene: TRBV5-1
CDR3aa: CASSPDGRSSGTVGEKLFF
CDR3nt: TGCGCCAGCAGCCCTGACGGGAGGAGTAGCGGGACAGTCGGTGAAAAACTGTTTTTT

j_gene: TRBJ2-2
abundance: NA
d_gene: NA
v_gene: TRBV4-1
CDR3aa: CASSQVRDNGELFF
CDR3nt: TGCGCCAGCAGCCAAGTCAGGGATAACGGGGAGCTGTTTTTT

j_gene: TRBJ2-1
abundance: NA
d_gene: NA
v_gene: TRBV19
CDR3aa: CASSPPARTVLSYNEQFF
CDR3nt: TGTGCCAGTTCCCCCCCCGCGCGAACCGTTCTCTCCTACAATGAGCAGTTCTTC

j_gene: TRBJ2-7
abundance: few
d_gene: TRBD1
v_gene: TRBV30
CDR3aa: CAWSSGVGTATYEQYF
CDR3nt: TGTGCCTGGAGTAGTGGGGTAGGGACAGCAACTTACGAGCAGTACTTC

j_gene: TRBJ2-1
abundance: many
d_gene: NA
v_gene: TRBV20-1
CDR3aa: CSARSFGEQFF
CDR3nt: TGCAGTGCTAGGTCCTTCGGTGAGCAGTTCTTC

j_gene: TRBJ2-1
abundance: many
d_gene: NA
v_gene: TRBV28
CDR3aa: CASSLLGSGGIEQFF
CDR3nt: TGTGCCAGCAGTTTATTGGGGTCCGGGGGAATTGAGCAGTTCTTC

j_gene: TRBJ2-1
abundance: many
d_gene: NA
v_gene: TRBV3-1
CDR3aa: CASSQAPSLGMSRFF
CDR3nt: TGTGCCAGCAGCCAAGCCCCCTCCCTTGGAATGAGTAGGTTCTTC

j_gene: TRBJ2-1
abundance: many
d_gene: TRBD2
v_gene: TRBV2
CDR3aa: CASTGTSEYNEQFF
CDR3nt: TGTGCCAGCACCGGGACTAGCGAATACAATGAGCAGTTCTTC

j_gene: TRBJ1-2
abundance: many
d_gene: TRBD1
v_gene: TRBV29-1
CDR3aa: CSVLDRDGYTF
CDR3nt: TGCAGCGTCCTGGACAGGGATGGCTACACCTTC

j_gene: TRBJ1-6
abundance: NA
d_gene: NA
v_gene: TRBV7-9
CDR3aa: CASSSPGPSYNSPLHF
CDR3nt: TGTGCCAGCAGCTCCCCGGGCCCCTCCTATAATTCACCCCTCCACTTT

j_gene: TRBJ2-7
abundance: many
d_gene: NA
v_gene: TRBV6-5
CDR3aa: CASSYSSGESSYEQYF
CDR3nt: TGTGCCAGCAGTTACTCGTCAGGGGAAAGCTCCTACGAGCAGTACTTC

j_gene: TRBJ2-7
abundance: many
d_gene: TRBD2
v_gene: TRBV20-1
CDR3aa: CSALAGKAYEQYF
CDR3nt: TGCAGTGCCTTAGCGGGAAAGGCCTACGAGCAGTACTTC

j_gene: TRBJ1-2
abundance: NA
d_gene: NA
v_gene: TRBV6-1
CDR3aa: CASSEAGTSSAYGYTF
CDR3nt: TGTGCCAGCAGTGAAGCAGGGACCTCGAGCGCCTATGGCTACACCTTC

j_gene: TRBJ2-3
abundance: many
d_gene: NA
v_gene: TRBV24-1
CDR3aa: CATSDPSDTQYF
CDR3nt: TGTGCCACCAGTGATCCCTCAGATACGCAGTATTTT

j_gene: TRBJ2-7
abundance: NA
d_gene: TRBD2
v_gene: TRBV7-9
CDR3aa: CAGSSSTASGLSGYEQYF
CDR3nt: TGTGCCGGCAGCTCCTCGACGGCTAGCGGGTTGAGTGGTTACGAGCAGTACTTC

j_gene: TRBJ2-1
abundance: NA
d_gene: NA
v_gene: TRBV18
CDR3aa: CASSPRPTTVRNEQFF
CDR3nt: TGTGCCAGCTCACCGCGTCCTACCACGGTCAGAAATGAGCAGTTCTTC

j_gene: TRBJ2-7
abundance: NA
d_gene: NA
v_gene: TRBV5-1
CDR3aa: CASSSVYAMYF
CDR3nt: TGCGCCAGCAGCTCGGTGTACGCGATGTACTTC

j_gene: TRBJ2-1
abundance: many
d_gene: NA
v_gene: TRBV30
CDR3aa: CAWSPQENEQFF
CDR3nt: TGTGCCTGGAGTCCACAGGAGAATGAGCAGTTCTTC

j_gene: TRBJ2-7
abundance: many
d_gene: NA
v_gene: TRBV7-8
CDR3aa: CASARRAGGDEQYF
CDR3nt: TGTGCCAGCGCAAGAAGGGCAGGGGGGGACGAGCAGTACTTC

j_gene: TRBJ2-7
abundance: NA
d_gene: TRBD2
v_gene: TRBV11-2
CDR3aa: CASSSTSGRTHEQYF
CDR3nt: TGTGCCAGCAGCTCCACTAGCGGGAGGACCCACGAGCAGTACTTC

j_gene: TRBJ2-2
abundance: many
d_gene: NA
v_gene: TRBV12-3/TRBV12-4
CDR3aa: CASRVTGELFF
CDR3nt: TGTGCCAGCAGAGTCACCGGGGAGCTGTTTTTT

j_gene: TRBJ2-3
abundance: few
d_gene: TRBD2
v_gene: TRBV10-3
CDR3aa: CAISAGTSGPDTQYF
CDR3nt: TGTGCCATCAGTGCCGGGACTAGCGGACCAGATACGCAGTATTTT

j_gene: TRBJ2-1
abundance: NA
d_gene: NA
v_gene: TRBV6-1
CDR3aa: CASSGHRGSLAYNEQFF
CDR3nt: TGTGCCAGCAGTGGACACCGGGGTAGCCTCGCCTACAATGAGCAGTTCTTC

j_gene: TRBJ2-7
abundance: many
d_gene: NA
v_gene: TRBV19
CDR3aa: CASSIDQGQNYEQYF
CDR3nt: TGTGCCAGTAGTATAGATCAGGGGCAGAACTACGAGCAGTACTTC

j_gene: TRBJ2-6
abundance: few
d_gene: TRBD2
v_gene: TRBV20-1
CDR3aa: CRRLAGSGANVLTF
CDR3nt: TGCAGAAGACTAGCGGGGTCTGGGGCCAACGTCCTGACTTTC

j_gene: TRBJ1-1
abundance: NA
d_gene: NA
v_gene: TRBV5-6
CDR3aa: CASSLAGGGTVMNTEAFF
CDR3nt: TGTGCCAGCAGCTTGGCCGGGGGGGGGACGGTGATGAACACTGAAGCTTTCTTT

j_gene: TRBJ2-1
abundance: many
d_gene: TRBD1
v_gene: TRBV20-1
CDR3aa: CSARDFDRGSSSSYNEQFF
CDR3nt: TGCAGTGCTAGAGACTTCGACAGGGGCTCTTCGAGCTCCTACAATGAGCAGTTCTTC

j_gene: TRBJ2-7
abundance: NA
d_gene: NA
v_gene: TRBV28
CDR3aa: CASSLADGSYEQYF
CDR3nt: TGTGCCAGCAGTTTGGCTGACGGATCCTACGAGCAGTACTTC

j_gene: TRBJ1-5
abundance: many
d_gene: TRBD1
v_gene: TRBV3-1
CDR3aa: CASSQGQGYQPQHF
CDR3nt: TGTGCCAGCAGCCAAGGACAGGGGTATCAGCCCCAGCATTTT

j_gene: TRBJ2-7
abundance: many
d_gene: TRBD2
v_gene: TRBV12-3/TRBV12-4
CDR3aa: CASRLTSGRGYEQYF
CDR3nt: TGTGCCAGCAGGCTGACTAGCGGGAGAGGGTACGAGCAGTACTTC

j_gene: TRBJ2-1
abundance: many
d_gene: TRBD2
v_gene: TRBV5-1
CDR3aa: CASSLELAGGNEQFF
CDR3nt: TGCGCCAGCAGCTTGGAACTAGCGGGAGGGAATGAGCAGTTCTTC

j_gene: TRBJ2-5
abundance: NA
d_gene: NA
v_gene: TRBV28
CDR3aa: CASSSVRRTVGTQYF
CDR3nt: TGTGCCAGCAGTTCAGTCCGCAGGACCGTTGGGACCCAGTACTTC

j_gene: TRBJ2-2
abundance: many
d_gene: NA
v_gene: TRBV12-3/TRBV12-4
CDR3aa: CASSLGPAGELFF
CDR3nt: TGTGCCAGCAGTTTAGGCCCCGCCGGGGAGCTGTTTTTT

j_gene: TRBJ1-4
abundance: many
d_gene: TRBD1
v_gene: TRBV28
CDR3aa: CASSLTGDYEKLFF
CDR3nt: TGTGCCAGCAGTCTTACAGGGGATTATGAAAAACTGTTTTTT

j_gene: TRBJ1-4
abundance: many
d_gene: NA
v_gene: TRBV28
CDR3aa: CASSLGEYDGEGKLFF
CDR3nt: TGTGCCAGCAGTTTAGGGGAGTACGACGGCGAAGGGAAACTGTTTTTT

j_gene: TRBJ1-5
abundance: few
d_gene: NA
v_gene: TRBV28
CDR3aa: CASKWGAENQPQHF
CDR3nt: TGTGCCAGCAAATGGGGCGCCGAAAATCAGCCCCAGCATTTT

j_gene: TRBJ1-1
abundance: few
d_gene: NA
v_gene: TRBV27
CDR3aa: CASSLGGHTEAFF
CDR3nt: TGTGCCAGCAGTTTAGGGGGCCACACTGAAGCTTTCTTT

j_gene: TRBJ2-3
abundance: NA
d_gene: TRBD2
v_gene: TRBV6-2/TRBV6-3
CDR3aa: CASSYRGGGHTDTQYF
CDR3nt: TGTGCCAGCAGTTATCGCGGGGGGGGGCATACAGATACGCAGTATTTT

j_gene: TRBJ1-1
abundance: few
d_gene: NA
v_gene: TRBV4-2
CDR3aa: CASSPRAFGGEVNTEAFF
CDR3nt: TGTGCCAGCAGCCCCCGGGCTTTTGGGGGAGAGGTGAACACTGAAGCTTTCTTT

j_gene: TRBJ2-3
abundance: NA
d_gene: NA
v_gene: TRBV4-2
CDR3aa: CASSQGRNELFQSPITDTQYF
CDR3nt: TGTGCCAGCAGCCAAGGAAGAAACGAGCTGTTTCAGTCCCCTATCACAGATACGCAGTATTTT